Listed below are T cell receptor beta chains from one sample, sequenced in a study of monozygotic twins with inflammatory bowel disease. TCRdb re-called the 5' RACE reads; one entry per CDR3 protein, DNA not given. There are approximately 400,000 distinct CDR3 sequences in the sample, with around 2.6% held by the top ten. What was sequenced was blood. These TCRs come from a human donor with ulcerative colitis or Crohn's disease, or a healthy co-twin of an affected twin (not recorded which). Both conserved end residues are part of each CDR3.

j_call: TRBJ2-3
v_call: TRBV7-6
cdr3_aa: CASSSWQGAADTQYF

j_call: TRBJ2-5
v_call: TRBV11-3
cdr3_aa: CASSPGPGEETQYF

j_call: TRBJ1-6
v_call: TRBV7-2
cdr3_aa: CASSLPAGSSYNSPLHF

j_call: TRBJ1-2
v_call: TRBV7-9
cdr3_aa: CASSLGEGHYGYTF

j_call: TRBJ2-2
v_call: TRBV20-1
cdr3_aa: CSASHGNTGELFF

j_call: TRBJ2-7
v_call: TRBV27
cdr3_aa: CASSLYKFPGHSSYEQYF

j_call: TRBJ2-1
v_call: TRBV6-1
cdr3_aa: CASSRDPSGPYNEQFF

j_call: TRBJ1-5
v_call: TRBV28
cdr3_aa: CASSFPLGGAWPQHF

j_call: TRBJ2-5
v_call: TRBV5-4
cdr3_aa: CASSLRGTGEETQYF

j_call: TRBJ1-4
v_call: TRBV4-2
cdr3_aa: CASSQDARLVELFF

j_call: TRBJ1-6
v_call: TRBV4-3
cdr3_aa: CASSPHGQELTYNSPLHF

j_call: TRBJ2-3
v_call: TRBV6-2/TRBV6-3
cdr3_aa: CASSYGDTDTQYF

j_call: TRBJ2-5
v_call: TRBV7-2
cdr3_aa: CASSPRTQRVRETQYF

j_call: TRBJ2-5
v_call: TRBV7-8
cdr3_aa: CASSSRQGIQEETQYF

j_call: TRBJ2-1
v_call: TRBV6-5
cdr3_aa: CASSYSPRARSSYNEQFF

j_call: TRBJ1-1
v_call: TRBV6-5
cdr3_aa: CASSYATEAFF

j_call: TRBJ1-2
v_call: TRBV5-1
cdr3_aa: CASSLEWQGDGYTF

j_call: TRBJ2-3
v_call: TRBV20-1
cdr3_aa: CSARDPRGGSDTQYF

j_call: TRBJ2-1
v_call: TRBV5-1
cdr3_aa: CASSGRTGENSYNEQFF

j_call: TRBJ1-2
v_call: TRBV13
cdr3_aa: CASSLVTDGYTF

j_call: TRBJ2-1
v_call: TRBV5-1
cdr3_aa: CASRLAGGHHEQFF

j_call: TRBJ2-2
v_call: TRBV7-2
cdr3_aa: CASSLIGGLNTGELFF

j_call: TRBJ1-2
v_call: TRBV12-3/TRBV12-4
cdr3_aa: CASSAPGAGYGYTF

j_call: TRBJ2-1
v_call: TRBV7-9
cdr3_aa: CASSWETGLGNEQFF

j_call: TRBJ2-1
v_call: TRBV11-2
cdr3_aa: CASSQRTRAEQFF

j_call: TRBJ2-1
v_call: TRBV5-1
cdr3_aa: CASSPGQGRPGEQFF

j_call: TRBJ1-1
v_call: TRBV5-6
cdr3_aa: CASSLSDRINTEAFF

j_call: TRBJ1-1
v_call: TRBV7-2
cdr3_aa: CASSARGLNTEAFF